The source of this T cell receptor (beta chain) is a study of blood T cell repertoires in COVID-19. Trimming took 3 bases from V and 3 from J; bases not matched to a gene: 11. CDR3 length equals 16 residues. The germline CDR1 and CDR2 sequences are SGHTS and YDEGEE. Sequencing used immunoSEQ multiplex PCR; TCRdb keeps in-frame clones, though not all of them. Of around 290,000 clones listed, nearly 90% are singletons. The chain carries TRBV5-8 and TRBJ1-1; 7 bases are shared with TRBD1. The specimen sequenced was PBMCs or T cells enriched from blood (not recorded which). The TCR comes from a woman in her 30s who had recovered from COVID-19. CDR3 in DNA: TGTGCCAGCAGCTGGGGCAGGGGGTTTGCGGACACTGAAGCTTTCTTT. It codes for CASSWGRGFADTEAFF.